This T cell receptor (beta chain) was sequenced during a study of cytomegalovirus exposure and HLA in healthy donors (dated by TCRdb to 2016 to 2017). In terms of the full investigation: According to an earlier analysis of 587 of the donors, about 179 million T cells yielded over 90 million unique TCR beta sequences and 276 Gb of sequence data. Roughly 300 gigabases of sequencing data and 78 million or so unique TCR sequences were included in an early release covering around 650 HLA-typed donors. The genetic ancestry cluster associated with self-reported Caucasian donors included around four fifths of the roughly 360 genotyped donors. The study was designed to test whether signatures of past pathogen exposure could be identified by cataloging public T cell receptors. Using immunosequencing, the study profiled T cell repertoires from 500 to 800 subjects and related those repertoires to cytomegalovirus serostatus. Besides the first cohort of approximately 670 subjects, a separate validation cohort made up of 120 different subjects was used. High-throughput TCR immunosequencing, statistical association of individual TCRs with disease status, and machine learning were combined to predict cytomegalovirus infection status. To study patterns of TCR occurrence, a later analysis re-analyzed previously published TCR beta repertoires from 650 to 750 donors and added high-resolution HLA genotyping. Rather than using new phenotypic data, the later analysis identified candidate immune exposures from TCR beta sequences and from how often those sequences occurred across donors. An earlier analysis of some 500 of the donors used high-throughput TCR beta sequencing to judge whether each TCR beta V gene segment behaved as functional or pseudogenic. Donor age, sex, ethnicity and CMV serostatus were compiled alongside the repertoire data. A later genetic analysis took genome-wide SNP genotypes for about 55% of the roughly 670 donors and used that subset as a discovery cohort. All discovery cohort repertoires had been generated using a single sequencing platform. Class I and class II HLA loci were covered by the typing at four-digit resolution. The number of typed donors differed by locus: about 620-630 for A, B, C, DRB1 and DQB1; 522 for DQA1; roughly 600 for DPA1; and roughly 470 for DPB1. About five DR-DQ haplotypes were handled as single units for association and clustering because linkage in the cohort was strong. Across roughly 420 genotyped donors of the cohort, an average of about 250,000 unique TCR beta nucleotide sequences per donor were sequenced, and roughly 20% of those sequences were non-productive.

What the research found in general, with its limitations: A later analysis reported that several top co-occurrence clusters appeared linked to parvovirus B19, influenza, CMV and Epstein-Barr virus. In a later analysis, some 18,000 TCR beta sequences were associated with specific HLA alleles at a false discovery rate of 0.05. While some public TCRs were present in many individuals, most TCR sequences turned up only very rarely across donors. A later analysis found that HLA-associated TCR beta chains were more clonally expanded and had lower generation probabilities than equally common non-associated chains. A few of the identified cytomegalovirus-associated TCR beta chains were confirmed in vitro to be specific for cytomegalovirus antigens. According to a later analysis, TCR association rates differed among HLA loci, with DRB1 alleles showing the most associated TCRs and HLA-C alleles showing the fewest. In a later analysis, most CMV-associated TCR beta chains were found to appear HLA-restricted, with HLA associations seemingly driven largely by CMV exposure. Linkage disequilibrium might explain the correlated functional status among segregating V segments, but an unknown experimental factor could not be excluded. Because HLA typing was unavailable for some donors at each locus, only the typed subset was used in association tests. It was suggested by the authors that the approach could potentially be generalized to other disease states and immunological phenotypes. The study listed 170 or so TCR beta chains as associated with cytomegalovirus. Assigning TCR associations to individual alleles was difficult when HLA alleles, especially DR and DQ, strongly co-occurred. An earlier analysis of roughly 570 of the donors showed that most TCR beta V segments appeared in productive rearrangements either about 90% or about 30% of the time, which broadly matched IMGT annotations. The 87-base-pair reads could not distinguish some IMGT-functional V segments, including TRBV6-2 and TRBV6-3, so those segments were excluded. The presence/absence analyses assumed that sequencing depth was roughly uniform across donors, and that assumption may not be true. A group of highly shared sequence variants was considered likely to be a technical artifact of the sequencing pipeline. For the cohort, immune exposure information was limited to CMV serostatus. Because counts were too low, roughly 18 rarely observed V segments, including chromosome 9 orphons, were left out of the earlier analysis of 500 to 750 of the donors. A further reported finding was that TCR beta sequences accurately predicted the HLA-A and HLA-B alleles for most subjects in the first cohort. The classifier was reported to diagnose cytomegalovirus status with high specificity and sensitivity in both the original and validation cohorts. The cohort was sequenced for TCR beta chains only, and without alpha or paired-chain data the features that could be detected were limited. According to a later genetic analysis, donors in an Asian-associated ancestry cluster had fewer N-insertions in productive TCRs than the approximately 610-donor mean. An association between a missense DCLRE1C variant and V-gene and J-gene trimming of TCR beta chains was found in a later genetic analysis and replicated in an independent cohort.

The cohort was made up of 500 to 850 healthy bone marrow donors. At the time of sampling, all cohort members were nominally healthy, though unrecorded immune exposures were likely present. The donor tested CMV seropositive, placing the donor among the 290 or so seropositive members of the cohort. A peripheral blood sample was collected from each donor, and TCR beta sequencing was performed on peripheral blood mononuclear cells. Genomic DNA extraction from the blood cell samples was performed with the Qiagen DNeasy Blood Extraction Kit. Note on this clone: Its antigen is still unknown. Base quality data are lacking; no much larger clone is found one base away.

Including the terminal cysteine and phenylalanine, the CDR3 comprises 13 residues. Of the read, only the CDR3 DNA is kept; its 39 bases are in frame from base 1. V lost 1 base and J lost 8 bases; the stretch between them is 11 bases long. The germline V gene (reference sequence) yields SEHNR for CDR1 and FQNEAQ for CDR2. The library was produced with the immunoSEQ multiplex PCR assay. For the multiplex PCR, a mixture combining 60 forward primers for TCR Vbeta segments and 13 reverse primers for TCR Jbeta segments was used. A multiplex PCR assay on genomic DNA amplified the CDR3 region of rearranged TCR beta genes. The amplified TCR beta libraries were sequenced on the Illumina HiSeq System as 87-base-pair reads. The paper's processing steps were these. In a later analysis, some 80 million unique TCR beta chains were counted across the 690 or so repertoires, and roughly 11 million of these chains were shared by at least two donors. A nearest-neighbor algorithm error-corrected the raw reads and collapsed the reads into unique sequences, merging closely related sequences to remove PCR and sequencing errors. To assign V, D and J gene segments, CDR3 sequences were aligned to IMGT reference sequences. For a sequence to be retained, at least a six-nucleotide match to both a V gene segment and a J gene segment was required. Rearrangements were called productive when the CDR3 lacked stop codons and stayed in frame with V and J; all others were non-productive. CDR3 was defined according to IMGT convention as the region running from the second conserved V-encoded cysteine to the conserved J-encoded phenylalanine. The earlier analysis of some 580 of the donors excluded any sequence lacking an unambiguous match to a single V gene segment. An earlier analysis of 500 to 600 of the donors classified V segments as functional when productive rearrangements were above 56.7% and as segregating when the standard deviation between donors was above 5%. A statistical classification framework was developed to diagnose cytomegalovirus status using the catalog of TCR beta chain sequences. V and J gene assignment, in a later analysis, came from comparing TCR nucleotide sequences with IMGT/GENE-DB human TR gene sequences. In a later analysis, CDR3 sequences and most-parsimonious VDJ recombination scenarios were assigned using the TCRdist pipeline. A later analysis defined each TCR beta chain by its CDR3 amino acid sequence plus V-gene family, and excluded reads lacking a unique V-gene family. In a later analysis, around 600 highly shared, low-generation-probability nucleotide sequences were removed to address suspected cross-contamination and a sequencing artifact. In a later analysis, a clonal expansion index was calculated for each public chain from normalized within-repertoire ranks of inferred template counts. In a later analysis, generation probabilities were computed using a VDJ recombination model fitted to out-of-frame rearrangements, and the results were checked against IGoR. A later analysis scored TCR-TCR, TCR-HLA and TCR-CMV co-occurrence with hypergeometric tests, applying a repertoire-size bias correction to TCR pairs. In a later analysis, false discovery rates were estimated by permuting HLA or CMV assignments 20 times. A later analysis grouped co-occurring TCRs with DBSCAN, adding TCRdist sequence similarity when clustering within HLA-allele-positive subsets. Co-occurrence clustering excluded repertoires with fewer than 30,000 or more than 120,000 public chains, plus five with anomalous nucleotide sharing. The clones in this table, taken by TCRdb from immuneACCESS, are in-frame only. Not every clone is retained; where verified, under half of the shortfall comes from an unresolved V gene, and the cause of the rest is unknown. The D gene and trimming were derived from the DNA, and the V and J assignments and clone size from that table. The sample table shows 70,000 or so clones, and about 74% are seen once. The ten largest account for around 10% of the sample.

The chain is encoded by TRBV7-9 joined to TRBJ1-2; TRBD1 is a possible D gene, resting on 5 matching bases. The receptor was derived from a woman in her sixties in good health and CMV-seropositive. The sample taken for sequencing was PBMCs. The nucleotides read TGTGCCAGCAGCTTAGGCCAGGGAAGAGGCTACACCTTC. Its protein is CASSLGQGRGYTF. Outside the CDR3, residues come from the reference TRBV7-9 and TRBJ1-2 proteins, so the full variable domain is: DTGVSQNPRHKITKRGQNVTFRCDPISEHNRLYWYRQTLGQGPEFLTYFQNEAQLEKSRLLSDRFSAERPKGSFSTLEIQRTEQGDSAMYLCASSLGQGRGYTFGSGTRLTVV.